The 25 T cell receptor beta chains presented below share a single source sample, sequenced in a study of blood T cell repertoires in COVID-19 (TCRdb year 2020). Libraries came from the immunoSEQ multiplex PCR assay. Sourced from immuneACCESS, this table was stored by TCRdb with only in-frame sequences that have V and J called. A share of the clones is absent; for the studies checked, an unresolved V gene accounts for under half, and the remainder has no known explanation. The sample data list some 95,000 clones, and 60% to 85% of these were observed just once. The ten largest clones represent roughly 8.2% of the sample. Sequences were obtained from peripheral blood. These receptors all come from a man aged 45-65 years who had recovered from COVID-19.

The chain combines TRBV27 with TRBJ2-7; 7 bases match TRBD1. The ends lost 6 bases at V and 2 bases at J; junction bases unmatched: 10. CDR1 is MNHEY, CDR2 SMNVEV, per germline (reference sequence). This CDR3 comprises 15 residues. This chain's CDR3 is CASSSTGVVPYEQYF. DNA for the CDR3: TGTGCCAGCAGCTCAACAGGGGTGGTCCCCTACGAGCAGTACTTC.

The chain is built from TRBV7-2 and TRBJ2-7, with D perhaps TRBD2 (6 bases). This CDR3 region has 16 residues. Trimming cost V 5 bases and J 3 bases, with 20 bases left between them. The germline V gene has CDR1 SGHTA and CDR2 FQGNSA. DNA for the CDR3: TGTGCCAGCAGCGATTATGGGAGGCGCTCCTTCTACGAGCAGTACTTC. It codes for CASSDYGRRSFYEQYF.

In DNA form, the CDR3 reads TGTGCCATCAGTGAGCAGGGTTCCTACAATGAGCAGTTCTTC. The encoded protein is CAISEQGSYNEQFF. The J gene is TRBJ2-1, the V gene TRBV10-3, with D possibly being TRBD1 (5 bases). V dropped 2 bases and J dropped 1 base, with 6 bases sitting between them. The CDR3 is made up of 14 amino acids. The V gene's germline CDR1 is ENHRY and CDR2 SYGVKD.

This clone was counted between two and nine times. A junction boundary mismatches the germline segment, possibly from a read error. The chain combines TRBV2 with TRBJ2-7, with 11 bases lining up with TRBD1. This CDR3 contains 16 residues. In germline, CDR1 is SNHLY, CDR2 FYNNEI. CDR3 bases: TGTGCCAGCAGCGTTGGACAGGGGGCGCCCTCCCACGAGCAGTACTTC. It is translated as CASSVGQGAPSHEQYF.

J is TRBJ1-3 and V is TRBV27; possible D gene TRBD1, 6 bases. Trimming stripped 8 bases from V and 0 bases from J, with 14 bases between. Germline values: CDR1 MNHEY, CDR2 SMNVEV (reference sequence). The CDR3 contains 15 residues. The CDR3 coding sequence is TGTGCCAGCCGCGTGGGGGCAGCCTCTGGAAACACCATATATTTT. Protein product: CASRVGAASGNTIYF.

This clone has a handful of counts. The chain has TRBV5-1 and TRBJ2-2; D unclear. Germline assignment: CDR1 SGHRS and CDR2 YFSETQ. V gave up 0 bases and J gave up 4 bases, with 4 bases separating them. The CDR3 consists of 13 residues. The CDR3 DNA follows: TGCGCCAGCAGCTTGGCCCTCACCGGGGAGCTGTTTTTT. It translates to CASSLALTGELFF. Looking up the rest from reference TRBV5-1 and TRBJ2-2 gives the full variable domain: KAGVTQTPRYLIKTRGQQVTLSCSPISGHRSVSWYQQTPGQGLQFLFEYFSETQRNKGNFPGRFSGRQFSNSRSEMNVSTLELGDSALYLCASSLALTGELFFGEGSRLTVL.

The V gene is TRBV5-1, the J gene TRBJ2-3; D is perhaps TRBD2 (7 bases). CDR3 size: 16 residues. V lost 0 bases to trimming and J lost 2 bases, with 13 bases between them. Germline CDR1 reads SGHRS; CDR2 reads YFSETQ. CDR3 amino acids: CASSLAGGLDTDTQYF. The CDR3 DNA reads TGCGCCAGCAGCTTGGCCGGGGGGCTTGACACAGATACGCAGTATTTT. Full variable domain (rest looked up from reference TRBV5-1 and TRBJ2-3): KAGVTQTPRYLIKTRGQQVTLSCSPISGHRSVSWYQQTPGQGLQFLFEYFSETQRNKGNFPGRFSGRQFSNSRSEMNVSTLELGDSALYLCASSLAGGLDTDTQYFGPGTRLTVL.

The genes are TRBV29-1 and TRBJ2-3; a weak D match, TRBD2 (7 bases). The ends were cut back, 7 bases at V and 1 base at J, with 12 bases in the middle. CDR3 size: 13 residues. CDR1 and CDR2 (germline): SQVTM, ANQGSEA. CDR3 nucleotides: TGCAGCGCCGCGGGGGCACGCACAGATACGCAGTATTTT. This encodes CSAAGARTDTQYF.

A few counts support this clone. CDR3: CASSLPANTGELFF. Written as DNA, the CDR3 is TGTGCCAGCAGCTTACCGGCGAACACCGGGGAGCTGTTTTTT. The chain links TRBV7-2 to TRBJ2-2; D is unresolved. In germline, CDR1 is SGHTA, CDR2 FQGNSA. The CDR3 spans 14 residues. V lost 2 bases and J lost 0, with 4 bases in between.

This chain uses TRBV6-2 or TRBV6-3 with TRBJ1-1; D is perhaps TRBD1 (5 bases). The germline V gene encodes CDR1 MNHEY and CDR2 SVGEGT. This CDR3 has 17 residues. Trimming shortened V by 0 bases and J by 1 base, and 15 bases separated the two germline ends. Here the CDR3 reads CASSYSWYGGSNTEAFF. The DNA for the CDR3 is TGTGCCAGCAGTTACTCGTGGTATGGGGGGTCGAACACTGAAGCTTTCTTT.

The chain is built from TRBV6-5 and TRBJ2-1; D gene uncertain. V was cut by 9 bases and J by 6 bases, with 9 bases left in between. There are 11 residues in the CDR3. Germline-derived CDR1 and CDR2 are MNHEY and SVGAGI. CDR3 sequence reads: CASRKVNEQFF. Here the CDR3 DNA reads TGTGCCAGTAGAAAAGTCAATGAGCAGTTCTTC.

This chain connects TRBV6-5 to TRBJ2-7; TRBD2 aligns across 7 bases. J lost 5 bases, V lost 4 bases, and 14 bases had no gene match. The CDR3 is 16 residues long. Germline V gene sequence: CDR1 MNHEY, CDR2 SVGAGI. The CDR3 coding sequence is TGTGCCAGCAGTTCCCGAGCGGCGAGCGGGAAACACGAGCAGTACTTC. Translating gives CASSSRAASGKHEQYF.

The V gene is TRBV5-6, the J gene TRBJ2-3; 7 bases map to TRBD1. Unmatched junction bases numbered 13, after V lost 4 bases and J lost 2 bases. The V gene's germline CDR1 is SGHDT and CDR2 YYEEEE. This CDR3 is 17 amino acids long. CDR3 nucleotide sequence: TGTGCCAGCAGCCTAATCGTCGACAGGGATGACACAGATACGCAGTATTTT. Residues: CASSLIVDRDDTDTQYF.

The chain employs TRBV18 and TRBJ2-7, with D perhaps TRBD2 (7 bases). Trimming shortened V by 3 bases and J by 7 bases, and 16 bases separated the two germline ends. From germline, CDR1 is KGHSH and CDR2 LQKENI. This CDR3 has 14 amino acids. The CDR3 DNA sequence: TGTGCCAGCTCACCCTTTGCGGGGGCGGATGAGCAGTACTTC. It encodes CASSPFAGADEQYF.

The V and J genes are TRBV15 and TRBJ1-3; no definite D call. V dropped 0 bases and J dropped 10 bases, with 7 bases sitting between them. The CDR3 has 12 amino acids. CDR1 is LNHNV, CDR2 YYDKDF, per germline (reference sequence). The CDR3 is CATSRERGTIYF. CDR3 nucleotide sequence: TGTGCCACCAGCAGAGAGCGGGGAACCATATATTTT. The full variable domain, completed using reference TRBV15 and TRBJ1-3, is DAMVIQNPRYQVTQFGKPVTLSCSQTLNHNVMYWYQQKSSQAPKLLFHYYDKDFNNEADTPDNFQSRRPNTSFCFLDIRSPGLGDTAMYLCATSRERGTIYFGEGSWLTVV.

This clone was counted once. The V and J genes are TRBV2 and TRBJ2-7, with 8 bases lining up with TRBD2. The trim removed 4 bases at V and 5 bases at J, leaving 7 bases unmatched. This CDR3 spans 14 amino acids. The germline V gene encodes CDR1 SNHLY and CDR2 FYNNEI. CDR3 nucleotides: TGTGCCAGCAGTGTATCAGCGGGAGTAGACGAGCAGTACTTC. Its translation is CASSVSAGVDEQYF.

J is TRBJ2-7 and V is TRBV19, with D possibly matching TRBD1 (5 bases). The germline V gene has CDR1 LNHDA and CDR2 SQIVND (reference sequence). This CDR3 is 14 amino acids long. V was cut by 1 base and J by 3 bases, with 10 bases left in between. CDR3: CASSIAGLNYEQYF. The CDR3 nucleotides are TGTGCCAGTAGTATAGCAGGGTTGAACTACGAGCAGTACTTC.

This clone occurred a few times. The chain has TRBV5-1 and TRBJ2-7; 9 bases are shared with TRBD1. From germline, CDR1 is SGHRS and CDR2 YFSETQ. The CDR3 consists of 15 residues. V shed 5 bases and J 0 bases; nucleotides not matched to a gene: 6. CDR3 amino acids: CASREGTGSSYEQYF. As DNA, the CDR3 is TGCGCCAGCAGGGAGGGGACAGGGAGCTCCTACGAGCAGTACTTC.

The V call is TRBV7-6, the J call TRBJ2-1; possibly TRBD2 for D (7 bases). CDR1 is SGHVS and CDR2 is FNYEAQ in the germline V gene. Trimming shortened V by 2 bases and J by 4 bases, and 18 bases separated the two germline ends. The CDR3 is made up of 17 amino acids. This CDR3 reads CASSLNMGGAGYNEQFF. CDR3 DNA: TGTGCCAGCAGCTTAAACATGGGGGGGGCTGGGTACAATGAGCAGTTCTTC.

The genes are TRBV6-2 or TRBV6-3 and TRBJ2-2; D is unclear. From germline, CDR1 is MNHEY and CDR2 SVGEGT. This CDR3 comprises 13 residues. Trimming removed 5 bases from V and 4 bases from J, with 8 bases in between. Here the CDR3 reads CASSRPSTGELFF. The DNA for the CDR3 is TGTGCCAGCAGTCGCCCTAGCACCGGGGAGCTGTTTTTT.

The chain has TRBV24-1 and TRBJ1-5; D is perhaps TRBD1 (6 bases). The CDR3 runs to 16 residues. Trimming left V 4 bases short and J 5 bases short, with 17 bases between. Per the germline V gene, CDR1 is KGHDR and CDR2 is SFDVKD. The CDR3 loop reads CATSDARDISYQPQHF. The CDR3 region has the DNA TGTGCCACCAGTGACGCCCGGGACATATCATATCAGCCCCAGCATTTT.

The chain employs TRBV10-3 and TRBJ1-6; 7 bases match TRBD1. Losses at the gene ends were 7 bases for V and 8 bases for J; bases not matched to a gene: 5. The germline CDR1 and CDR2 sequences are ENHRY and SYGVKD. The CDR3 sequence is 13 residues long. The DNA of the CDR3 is TGTGCCATCAACCGGGACAGAGATTCACCCCTCCACTTT. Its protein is CAINRDRDSPLHF.

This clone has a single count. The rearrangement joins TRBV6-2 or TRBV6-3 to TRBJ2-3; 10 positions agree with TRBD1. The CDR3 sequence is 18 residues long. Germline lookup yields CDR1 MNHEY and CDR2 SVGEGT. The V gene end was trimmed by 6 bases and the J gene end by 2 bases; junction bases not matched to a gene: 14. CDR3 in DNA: TGTGCCAGCAGCACCAGACAGGGGGCGGCGGTTTACACAGATACGCAGTATTTT. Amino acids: CASSTRQGAAVYTDTQYF.

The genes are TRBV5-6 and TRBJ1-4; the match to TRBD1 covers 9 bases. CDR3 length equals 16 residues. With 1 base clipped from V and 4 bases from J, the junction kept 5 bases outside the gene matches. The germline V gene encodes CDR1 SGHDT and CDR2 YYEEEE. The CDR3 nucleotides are TGTGCCAGCAGCTTGCGTGGGACAGGGTATAATGAAAAACTGTTTTTT. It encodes CASSLRGTGYNEKLFF.

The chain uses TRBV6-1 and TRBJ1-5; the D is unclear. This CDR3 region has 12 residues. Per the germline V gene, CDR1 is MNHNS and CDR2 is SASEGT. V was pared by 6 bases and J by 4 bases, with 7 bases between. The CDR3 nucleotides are TGTGCCAGCAGCCCGACAAATCAGCCCCAGCATTTT. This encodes CASSPTNQPQHF.